The rows below give T cell receptor beta chains drawn from one sample of a study of blood T cell repertoires in COVID-19. Profiled with immunoSEQ multiplex PCR; TCRdb holds only in-frame clones, not every one. In the table there are roughly 430,000 clones, 88% of which are singletons. Sample: PBMCs or T cells enriched from blood (not recorded which). The receptors originated from a woman between 40 and 55 years old with acute COVID-19. Each CDR3 is given with its conserved first and last residue. A D gene is named only where the DNA matches it firmly. Clone sizes are given selectively: once, few, many, or a class where the clone is expanded.

v_call	d_call	clone_size	j_call	cdr3_aa	cdr3_nt
TRBV27	TRBD1	NA	TRBJ2-2	CASRSPGTGNTGELFF	TGTGCCAGCAGAAGCCCCGGGACAGGAAACACCGGGGAGCTGTTTTTT
TRBV7-2	NA	NA	TRBJ1-2	CASSLEWRSGGYTF	TGTGCCAGCAGCTTAGAGTGGCGGTCGGGGGGCTACACCTTC
TRBV6-2/TRBV6-3	TRBD2	NA	TRBJ2-7	CASSYERGAPYEQYF	TGTGCCAGCAGTTACGAGCGGGGGGCCCCCTACGAGCAGTACTTC
TRBV5-4	NA	NA	TRBJ1-3	CASSLVGSSGNTIYF	TGTGCCAGCAGCTTGGTCGGGAGCTCTGGAAACACCATATATTTT
TRBV9	NA	NA	TRBJ1-1	CASSLGPSTEAFF	TGTGCCAGCAGCTTGGGGCCTTCCACTGAAGCTTTCTTT
TRBV6-5	TRBD2	NA	TRBJ2-1	CASSAGLAGGNEQFF	TGTGCCAGCAGCGCCGGACTAGCGGGGGGCAATGAGCAGTTCTTC
TRBV12-3/TRBV12-4	TRBD1	once	TRBJ1-1	CASSRQGFTEAFF	TGTGCCAGCAGTCGACAGGGATTCACTGAAGCTTTCTTT
TRBV28	TRBD1	NA	TRBJ1-3	CASSSAGTAGNTIYF	TGTGCCAGCAGTTCAGCCGGGACAGCTGGAAACACCATATATTTT
TRBV19	NA	NA	TRBJ1-6	CASSGDTQFNSPLHF	TGTGCCAGTAGTGGGGACACCCAATTCAATTCACCCCTCCACTTT
TRBV19	TRBD1	NA	TRBJ2-7	CASSITTGHMNEQYF	TGTGCCAGTAGTATAACGACAGGGCACATGAACGAGCAGTACTTC
TRBV27	TRBD1	NA	TRBJ1-1	CASIGPGGNWGTEAFF	TGTGCCAGCATTGGCCCAGGGGGCAATTGGGGCACTGAAGCTTTCTTT
TRBV7-2	NA	NA	TRBJ2-5	CASSPNLALTQETQYF	TGTGCCAGCAGCCCCAACCTGGCTCTTACACAAGAGACCCAGTACTTC
TRBV11-2	TRBD2	NA	TRBJ2-7	CASTAGGLAEIYEQYF	TGTGCCAGCACCGCCGGTGGGCTAGCGGAGATATACGAGCAGTACTTC
TRBV3-1/TRBV3-2	NA	NA	TRBJ1-6	CASSQPGLPYNSPLHF	TGTGCCAGCAGCCAGCCGGGACTCCCCTATAATTCACCCCTCCACTTT
TRBV10-2	TRBD1	NA	TRBJ2-3	CASSLGQGATDTQYF	TGCGCCAGTAGTCTGGGACAGGGGGCCACAGATACGCAGTATTTT
TRBV29-1	NA	NA	TRBJ1-4	CSVEAPQATGKLFF	TGCAGCGTCGAAGCCCCCCAGGCTACAGGAAAACTGTTTTTT
TRBV3-1/TRBV3-2	TRBD2	NA	TRBJ2-4	CASTVTAGVGIQYF	TGTGCCAGCACAGTTACAGCGGGGGTCGGTATTCAGTACTTC
TRBV11-2	TRBD2	NA	TRBJ2-5	CASRVLAGGETQYF	TGTGCCAGCAGAGTTCTAGCGGGTGGGGAGACCCAGTACTTC
TRBV19	NA	NA	TRBJ2-5	CASSITGETQYF	TGTGCCAGTAGTATTACGGGAGAGACCCAGTACTTC
TRBV7-8	NA	NA	TRBJ1-6	CASSLGEGPVNSPLHF	TGTGCCAGCAGCCTTGGGGAGGGTCCCGTTAATTCACCCCTCCACTTT
TRBV30	NA	NA	TRBJ1-1	CAWGDIGLAPEAFF	TGTGCCTGGGGAGACATCGGCTTAGCCCCTGAAGCTTTCTTT
TRBV5-1	TRBD1	NA	TRBJ1-1	CASSLEGQPTEAFF	TGCGCCAGCAGCTTGGAGGGACAGCCCACTGAAGCTTTCTTT
TRBV15	TRBD1	NA	TRBJ2-7	CATSRDLAGGSYEQYF	TGTGCCACCAGCAGAGATCTGGCAGGGGGTTCCTACGAGCAGTACTTC
TRBV24-1	NA	once	TRBJ1-1	CATSAGRNTEAFF	TGTGCCACCAGTGCTGGGCGGAACACTGAAGCTTTCTTT
TRBV5-1	TRBD2	few	TRBJ2-5	CASSEMRGQETQYF	TGCGCCAGCAGCGAAATGCGGGGGCAAGAGACCCAGTACTTC
TRBV7-9	NA	once	TRBJ1-2	CASSLADSQANYGYTF	TGTGCCAGCAGCTTAGCAGACAGCCAAGCTAACTATGGCTACACCTTC
TRBV5-4	NA	NA	TRBJ1-2	CASSSGYDYGYTF	TGTGCCAGCAGCTCAGGGTACGACTATGGCTACACCTTC
TRBV6-6	TRBD1	NA	TRBJ1-4	CASRLTGGDEKLFF	TGTGCCAGCAGACTCACAGGGGGCGATGAAAAACTGTTTTTT
TRBV27	NA	NA	TRBJ1-2	CASSFFRGINYGYTF	TGTGCCAGCAGTTTCTTCAGGGGAATTAACTATGGCTACACCTTC
TRBV12-3/TRBV12-4	TRBD1	NA	TRBJ2-5	CASSFTGGQTQYF	TGTGCCAGCAGTTTTACAGGGGGCCAGACCCAGTACTTC
TRBV24-1	TRBD2	NA	TRBJ2-1	CATGSTSGGLSYNEQFF	TGTGCCACCGGATCGACTAGCGGGGGTTTGTCCTACAATGAGCAGTTCTTC
TRBV7-9	NA	NA	TRBJ1-2	CASGPPGGGYTF	TGTGCCAGCGGGCCGCCCGGGGGGGGCTACACCTTC
TRBV4-1	NA	NA	TRBJ2-7	CASSQYQGINEQYF	TGCGCCAGCAGCCAGTACCAGGGGATCAACGAGCAGTACTTC
TRBV29-1	NA	NA	TRBJ1-4	CSVRTGETNEKLFF	TGCAGCGTTCGAACGGGTGAAACTAATGAAAAACTGTTTTTT
TRBV5-1	NA	NA	TRBJ1-1	CASSSGTASEAFF	TGCGCCAGCAGCTCCGGGACTGCCTCAGAAGCTTTCTTT
TRBV30	TRBD2	NA	TRBJ2-1	CAWSVGLADSNEQFF	TGTGCCTGGAGTGTAGGGCTAGCGGACTCCAATGAGCAGTTCTTC
TRBV7-9	NA	NA	TRBJ2-3	CASSLWRDTDTQYF	TGTGCCAGCAGCTTATGGAGGGACACAGATACGCAGTATTTT
TRBV12-3/TRBV12-4	NA	NA	TRBJ2-3	CASRTVTDTQYF	TGTGCCAGTCGGACAGTCACAGATACGCAGTATTTT
TRBV20-1	NA	NA	TRBJ2-6	CSASLGLEAGANVLTF	TGCAGTGCAAGTCTGGGGCTAGAGGCTGGGGCCAACGTCCTGACTTTC
TRBV27	NA	NA	TRBJ1-2	CASSSRQGPGYTF	TGTGCCAGCAGTTCGAGGCAGGGGCCTGGCTACACCTTC
TRBV5-8	NA	NA	TRBJ1-1	CASSPWGAGNTEAFF	TGTGCCAGCAGCCCCTGGGGCGCGGGAAACACTGAAGCTTTCTTT
TRBV9	NA	NA	TRBJ2-1	CASSGRSYNEQFF	TGTGCCAGCAGCGGTCGCTCCTACAATGAGCAGTTCTTC
TRBV18	NA	NA	TRBJ1-1	CASSPSSLTEAFF	TGTGCCAGCTCACCCTCCTCCCTCACTGAAGCTTTCTTT
TRBV24-1	NA	NA	TRBJ2-2	CATSDLRDTGELFF	TGTGCCACCAGTGATTTGCGGGACACCGGGGAGCTGTTTTTT
TRBV5-1	NA	NA	TRBJ2-2	CASSSTGNTGELFF	TGCGCCAGCAGCTCCACAGGGAACACCGGGGAGCTGTTTTTT
TRBV10-3	NA	NA	TRBJ2-6	CAISVSGFLVAGANVLTF	TGTGCCATCAGTGTCTCAGGGTTTTTGGTCGCTGGGGCCAACGTCCTGACTTTC
TRBV29-1	TRBD1	NA	TRBJ1-1	CSAGTGGTEAFF	TGCAGCGCTGGGACAGGGGGGACTGAAGCTTTCTTT
TRBV4-1	NA	NA	TRBJ2-3	CASSQDRGLADTQYF	TGCGCCAGCAGCCAAGATCGAGGGCTCGCAGATACGCAGTATTTT
TRBV15	NA	NA	TRBJ1-1	CATSRETGSIHF	TGTGCCACCAGCAGAGAAACAGGGTCGATACATTTT
TRBV19	TRBD1	NA	TRBJ2-5	CASSIGQGAETQYF	TGTGCCAGTAGTATCGGACAGGGGGCTGAGACCCAGTACTTC
TRBV5-1	NA	few	TRBJ1-4	CASSLPEGEKLFF	TGCGCCAGCAGCTTGCCGGAGGGAGAAAAACTGTTTTTT
TRBV5-1	TRBD1	NA	TRBJ1-4	CASSLSIEGAREKLFF	TGCGCCAGCAGCTTGTCTATTGAGGGGGCAAGGGAAAAACTGTTTTTT